The clone carrying this T cell receptor beta chain is large (0.1 to 1%) within its sample. From blood, 250-500 ng of genomic DNA served as TRB template. In germline, CDR1 is MNHEY, CDR2 SMNVEV (reference sequence). V shed 3 bases and J shed 0 bases, with 9 bases lying between them. The CDR3 is made up of 15 amino acids. This entry comes from a study of T and B cells in COVID-19 patients. Study as a whole: Blood was sampled from COVID-19 patients who were either actively infected or recovered. Most recovered patients had mild to moderate COVID-19 treated as outpatients. Of more than 19 active-infection patients, more than 9 were critically ill with mechanical ventilation or extracorporeal membrane oxygenation. Of some 21 active-infection patients, 15 to 18 carried comorbidities linked to unfavorable COVID-19 outcome.

Multiplex PCR with BIOMED2 TRB-A/B primer pools amplified TRB rearrangements. TCRdb ran MiXCR on the multiplex PCR reads and lists one entry per CDR3 protein. This sample yields 3,200 or so distinct CDR3 sequences, of which roughly 25% are seen a single time; 20% to 30% belongs to the top ten. The rearrangement uses TRBV27 and TRBJ2-1, with D uncertain. The sample consisted of blood. The receptor's source is a human donor with active COVID-19. Here the CDR3 DNA reads TGTGCCAGCAGTTTCCGGATGGCCTCCTACAATGAGCAGTTCTTC. Amino acids: CASSFRMASYNEQFF.